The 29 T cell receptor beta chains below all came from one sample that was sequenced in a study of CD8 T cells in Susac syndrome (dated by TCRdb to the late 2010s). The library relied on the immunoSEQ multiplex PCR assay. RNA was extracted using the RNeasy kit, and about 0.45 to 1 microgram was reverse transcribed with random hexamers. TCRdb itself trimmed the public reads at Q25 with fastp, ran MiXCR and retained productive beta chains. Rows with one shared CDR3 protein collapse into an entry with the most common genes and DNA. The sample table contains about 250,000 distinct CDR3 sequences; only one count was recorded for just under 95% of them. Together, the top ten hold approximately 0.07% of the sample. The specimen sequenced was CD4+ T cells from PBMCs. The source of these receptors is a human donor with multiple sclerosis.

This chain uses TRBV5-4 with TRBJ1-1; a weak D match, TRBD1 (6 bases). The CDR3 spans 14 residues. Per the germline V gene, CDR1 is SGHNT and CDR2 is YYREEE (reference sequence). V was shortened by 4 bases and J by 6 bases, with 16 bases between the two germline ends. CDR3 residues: CASSPGGTRAEAFF. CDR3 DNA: TGTGCCAGCAGCCCGGGAGGGACAAGGGCTGAAGCTTTCTTT.

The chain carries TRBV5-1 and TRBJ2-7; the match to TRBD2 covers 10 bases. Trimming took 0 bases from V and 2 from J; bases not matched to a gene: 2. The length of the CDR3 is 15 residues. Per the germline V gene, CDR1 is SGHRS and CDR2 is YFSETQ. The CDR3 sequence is CASSLGTSGPYEQYV. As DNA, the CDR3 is TGCGCCAGCAGCTTGGGGACTAGCGGACCCTACGAGCAGTACGTC.

The CDR3 here is CASSQAISGTYTF. The CDR3 DNA reads TGTGCCAGCAGCCAAGCCATTTCCGGGACCTACACCTTC. V gene TRBV3-1 combines with J gene TRBJ1-2, with D possibly matching TRBD1 (5 bases). Germline CDR1 is LGHDT and CDR2 is YNNKEL (reference sequence). The CDR3 loop spans 13 amino acids. Trimming took 1 base from V and 10 from J, leaving 13 bases between them.

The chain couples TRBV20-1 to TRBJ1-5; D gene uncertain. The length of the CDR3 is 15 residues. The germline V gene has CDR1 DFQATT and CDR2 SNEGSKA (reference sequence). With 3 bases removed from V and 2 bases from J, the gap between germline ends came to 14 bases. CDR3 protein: CSARLGGVGNQPQHF. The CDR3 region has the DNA TGCAGTGCTAGGTTGGGAGGAGTGGGCAATCAGCCCCAGCATTTT.

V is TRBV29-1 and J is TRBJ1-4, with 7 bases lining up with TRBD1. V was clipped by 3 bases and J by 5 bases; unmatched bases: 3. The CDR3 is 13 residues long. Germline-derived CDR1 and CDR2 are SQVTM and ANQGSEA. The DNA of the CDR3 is TGCAGCGTTGACGAAGGGGGCAATGAAAAACTGTTTTTT. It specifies CSVDEGGNEKLFF.

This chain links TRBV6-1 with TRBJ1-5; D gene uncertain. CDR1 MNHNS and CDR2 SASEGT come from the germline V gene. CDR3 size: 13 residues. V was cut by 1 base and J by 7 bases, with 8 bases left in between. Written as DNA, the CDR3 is TGTGCCAGCAGTGAAGGAAATGGGCAGCCCCAGCATTTT. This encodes CASSEGNGQPQHF.

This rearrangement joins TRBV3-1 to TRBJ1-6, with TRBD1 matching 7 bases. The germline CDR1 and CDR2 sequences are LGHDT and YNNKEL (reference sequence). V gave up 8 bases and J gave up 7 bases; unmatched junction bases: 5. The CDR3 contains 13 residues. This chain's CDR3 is CASRPDRNSPLHF. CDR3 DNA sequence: TGTGCCAGCCGACCGGACAGGAATTCACCCCTCCACTTT.

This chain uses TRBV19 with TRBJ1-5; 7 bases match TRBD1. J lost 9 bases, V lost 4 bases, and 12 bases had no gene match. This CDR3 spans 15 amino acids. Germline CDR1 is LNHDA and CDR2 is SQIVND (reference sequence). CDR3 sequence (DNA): TGTGCCAGTAGTACCCCTCGACAGGGTAATACGCCCCAGCATTTT. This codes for CASSTPRQGNTPQHF.

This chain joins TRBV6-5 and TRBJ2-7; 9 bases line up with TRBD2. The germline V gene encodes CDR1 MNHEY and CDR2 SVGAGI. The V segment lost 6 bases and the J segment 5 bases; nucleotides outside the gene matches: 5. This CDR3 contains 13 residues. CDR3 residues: CASRAGGHHEQYV. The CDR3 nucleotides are TGTGCCAGCAGGGCGGGAGGGCACCACGAGCAGTACGTC.

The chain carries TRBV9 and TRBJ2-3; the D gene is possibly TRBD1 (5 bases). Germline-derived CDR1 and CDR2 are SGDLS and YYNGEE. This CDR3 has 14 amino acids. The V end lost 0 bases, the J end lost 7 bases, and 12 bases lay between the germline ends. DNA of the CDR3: TGTGCCAGCAGCGTAGATCAGGGCCTCAATACGCAGTATTTT. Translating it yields CASSVDQGLNTQYF.

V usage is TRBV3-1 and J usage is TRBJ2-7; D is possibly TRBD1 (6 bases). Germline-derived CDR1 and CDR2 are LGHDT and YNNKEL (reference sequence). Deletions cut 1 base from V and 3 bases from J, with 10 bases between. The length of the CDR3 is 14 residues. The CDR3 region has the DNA TGTGCCAGCAGCCAAGTCCAGGGGTTCTACGAGCAGTACTTC. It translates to CASSQVQGFYEQYF.

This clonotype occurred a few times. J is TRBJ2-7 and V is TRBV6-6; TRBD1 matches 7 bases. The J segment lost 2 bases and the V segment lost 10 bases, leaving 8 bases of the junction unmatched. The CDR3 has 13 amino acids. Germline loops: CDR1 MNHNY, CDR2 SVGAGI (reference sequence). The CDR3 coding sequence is TGTGCCACCGAGGACAGGACGACCTACGAGCAGTACTTC. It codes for CATEDRTTYEQYF.

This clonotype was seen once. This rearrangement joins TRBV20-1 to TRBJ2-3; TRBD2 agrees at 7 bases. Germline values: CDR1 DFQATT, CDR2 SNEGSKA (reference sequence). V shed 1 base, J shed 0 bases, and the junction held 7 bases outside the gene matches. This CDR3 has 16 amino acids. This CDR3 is CSARGDSGPSTDTQYF. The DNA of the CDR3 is TGCAGTGCTAGAGGCGATAGCGGGCCTAGCACAGATACGCAGTATTTT.

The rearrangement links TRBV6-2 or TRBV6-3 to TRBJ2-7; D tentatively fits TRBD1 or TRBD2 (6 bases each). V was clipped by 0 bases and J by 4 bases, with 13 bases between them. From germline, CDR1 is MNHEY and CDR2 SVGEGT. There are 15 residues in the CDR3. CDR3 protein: CASSYSGGAGYEQYV. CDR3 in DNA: TGTGCCAGCAGTTACTCGGGGGGCGCGGGGTACGAGCAGTACGTC.

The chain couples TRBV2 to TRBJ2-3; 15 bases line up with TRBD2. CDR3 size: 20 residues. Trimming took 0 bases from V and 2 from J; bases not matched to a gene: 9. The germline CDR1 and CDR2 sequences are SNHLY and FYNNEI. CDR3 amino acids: CASSEASGTSGGTHTDTQYF. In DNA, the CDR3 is TGTGCCAGCAGTGAAGCCTCCGGGACTAGCGGGGGGACTCACACAGATACGCAGTATTTT.

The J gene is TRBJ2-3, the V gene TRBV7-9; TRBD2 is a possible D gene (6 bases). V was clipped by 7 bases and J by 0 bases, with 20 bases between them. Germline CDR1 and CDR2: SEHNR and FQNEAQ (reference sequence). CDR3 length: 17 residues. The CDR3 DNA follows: TGTGCCAGCACCCCGAGTCGGCTAGCGATTAGCACAGATACGCAGTATTTT. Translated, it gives CASTPSRLAISTDTQYF.

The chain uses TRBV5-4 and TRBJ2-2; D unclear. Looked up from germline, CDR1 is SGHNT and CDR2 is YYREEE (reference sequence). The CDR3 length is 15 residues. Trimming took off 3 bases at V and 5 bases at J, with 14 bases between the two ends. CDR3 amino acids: CASSSPASRTGELFF. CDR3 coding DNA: TGTGCCAGCAGCTCGCCGGCTAGTCGAACCGGGGAGCTGTTTTTT. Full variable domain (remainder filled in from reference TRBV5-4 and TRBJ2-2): ETGVTQSPTHLIKTRGQQVTLRCSSQSGHNTVSWYQQALGQGPQFIFQYYREEENGRGNFPPRFSGLQFPNYSSELNVNALELDDSALYLCASSSPASRTGELFFGEGSRLTVL.

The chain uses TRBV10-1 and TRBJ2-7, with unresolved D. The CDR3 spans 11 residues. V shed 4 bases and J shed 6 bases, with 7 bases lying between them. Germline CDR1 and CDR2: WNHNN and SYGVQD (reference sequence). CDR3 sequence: CASSGGREQYF. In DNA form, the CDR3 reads TGCGCCAGCAGTGGAGGTCGCGAGCAGTACTTC.

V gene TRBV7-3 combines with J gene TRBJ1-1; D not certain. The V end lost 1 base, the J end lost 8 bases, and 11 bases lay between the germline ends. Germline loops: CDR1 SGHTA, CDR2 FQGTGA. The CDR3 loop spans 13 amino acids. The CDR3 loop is CASSLMGGPEAFF. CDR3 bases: TGTGCCAGCAGCTTAATGGGTGGGCCCGAAGCTTTCTTT.

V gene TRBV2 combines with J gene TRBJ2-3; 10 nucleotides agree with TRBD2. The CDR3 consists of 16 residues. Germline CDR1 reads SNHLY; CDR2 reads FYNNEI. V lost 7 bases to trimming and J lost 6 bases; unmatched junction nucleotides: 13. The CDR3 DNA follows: TGTGCCAGCACGATAGGACCAGCGGGGGGGGGCGATACGCAGTATTTT. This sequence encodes CASTIGPAGGGDTQYF.

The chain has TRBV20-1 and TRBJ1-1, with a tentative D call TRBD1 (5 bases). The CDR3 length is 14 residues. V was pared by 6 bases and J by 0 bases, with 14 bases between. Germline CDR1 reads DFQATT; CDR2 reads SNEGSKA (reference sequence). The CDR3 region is CSAKKQGMNTEAFF. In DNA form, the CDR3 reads TGCAGTGCAAAGAAGCAGGGTATGAACACTGAAGCTTTCTTT.

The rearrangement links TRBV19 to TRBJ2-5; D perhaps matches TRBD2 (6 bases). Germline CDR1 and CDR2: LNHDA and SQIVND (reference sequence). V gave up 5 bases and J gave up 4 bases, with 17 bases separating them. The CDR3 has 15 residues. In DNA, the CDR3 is TGTGCCAGTAGTCGTAAGGGACTGACCGGAGAGACCCAGTACTTC. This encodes CASSRKGLTGETQYF. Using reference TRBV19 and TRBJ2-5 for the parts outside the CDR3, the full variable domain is DGGITQSPKYLFRKEGQNVTLSCEQNLNHDAMYWYRQDPGQGLRLIYYSQIVNDFQKGDIAEGYSVSREKKESFPLTVTSAQKNPTAFYLCASSRKGLTGETQYFGPGTRLLVL.

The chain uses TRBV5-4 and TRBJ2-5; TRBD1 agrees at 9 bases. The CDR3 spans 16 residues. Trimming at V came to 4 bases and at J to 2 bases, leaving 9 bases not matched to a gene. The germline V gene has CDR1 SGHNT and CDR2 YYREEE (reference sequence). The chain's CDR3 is CASSEQQGAMQETQYF. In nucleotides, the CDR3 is TGTGCCAGCAGCGAGCAACAGGGGGCGATGCAAGAGACCCAGTACTTC. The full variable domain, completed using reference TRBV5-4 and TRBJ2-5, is ETGVTQSPTHLIKTRGQQVTLRCSSQSGHNTVSWYQQALGQGPQFIFQYYREEENGRGNFPPRFSGLQFPNYSSELNVNALELDDSALYLCASSEQQGAMQETQYFGPGTRLLVL.

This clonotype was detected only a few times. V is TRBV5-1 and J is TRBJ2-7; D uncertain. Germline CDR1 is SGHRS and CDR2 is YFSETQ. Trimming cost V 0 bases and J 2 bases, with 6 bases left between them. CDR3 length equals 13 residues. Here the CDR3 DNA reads TGCGCCAGCAGCTTGGCCAGGACCTACGAGCAGTACTTC. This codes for CASSLARTYEQYF.

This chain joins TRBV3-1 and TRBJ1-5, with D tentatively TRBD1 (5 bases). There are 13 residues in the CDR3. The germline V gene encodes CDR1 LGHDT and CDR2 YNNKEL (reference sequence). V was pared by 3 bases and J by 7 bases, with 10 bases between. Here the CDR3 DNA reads TGTGCCAGCAGCCACGGCAGGGAACAGCCCCAGCATTTT. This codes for CASSHGREQPQHF.

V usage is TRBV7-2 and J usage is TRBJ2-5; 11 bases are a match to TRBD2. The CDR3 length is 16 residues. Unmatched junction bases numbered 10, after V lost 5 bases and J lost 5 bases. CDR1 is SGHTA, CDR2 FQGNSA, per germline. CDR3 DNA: TGTGCCAGCAGCATAACTAGCGGGAGAGGAAGGGAGACCCAGTACTTC. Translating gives CASSITSGRGRETQYF.

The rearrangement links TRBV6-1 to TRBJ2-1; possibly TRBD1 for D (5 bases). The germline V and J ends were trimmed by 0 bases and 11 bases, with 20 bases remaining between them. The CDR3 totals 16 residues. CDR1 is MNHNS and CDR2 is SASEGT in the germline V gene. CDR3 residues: CASSEAGHRSTSQQFF. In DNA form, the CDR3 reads TGTGCCAGCAGTGAAGCCGGGCACAGGTCGACATCCCAGCAGTTCTTC.

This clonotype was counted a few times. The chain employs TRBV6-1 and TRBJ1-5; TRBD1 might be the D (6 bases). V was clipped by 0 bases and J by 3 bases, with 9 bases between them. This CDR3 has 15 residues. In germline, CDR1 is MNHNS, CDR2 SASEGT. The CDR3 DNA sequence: TGTGCCAGCAGTGAAGCGGGACACCACAATCAGCCCCAGCATTTT. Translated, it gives CASSEAGHHNQPQHF.

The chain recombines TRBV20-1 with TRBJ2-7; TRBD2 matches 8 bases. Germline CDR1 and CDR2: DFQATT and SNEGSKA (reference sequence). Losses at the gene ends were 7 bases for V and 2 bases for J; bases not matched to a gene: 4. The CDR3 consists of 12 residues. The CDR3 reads CSVTSGPYEQYV. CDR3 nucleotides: TGCAGTGTCACTAGCGGCCCCTACGAGCAGTACGTC.